This T cell receptor beta chain appears in the sequencing data of a study of T cells expressing NK-cell markers. Study overall: Investigators obtained TCR beta repertoires from sorted CD3+CD56+NKG2C+, CD3+CD56+NKG2C- and CD3+CD56-NKG2C+ T cells. HCMV seropositivity characterized seven of the eight sequenced donors, and seronegativity one.

Each CDR3 protein gets one entry in TCRdb, which reprocessed the 5' RACE reads and gives no DNA. In total, the table holds about 550,000 distinct CDR3 sequences. Whole-study findings and limits: Nothing established the HCMV specificity of expanded NKG2C+ T cell clones.

From germline, CDR1 is SGHKS and CDR2 YYEKEE (reference sequence). The CDR3 covers 15 residues. Turning to this clonotype: The antigen is unknown.

The material sequenced was blood T cells: a sorted CD56 or NKG2C T cell subset, CD4+ or CD8+ T cells, or bulk PBMC T cells (not recorded which). This TCR was recovered from a man between 18 and 29 years old in good health. The V gene is TRBV5-5, the J gene TRBJ1-5. CDR3 region: CASSLDSPSNQPQHF.